This passage covers 27 T cell receptor beta chains from one sample sequenced in a study of cytomegalovirus exposure and HLA in healthy donors. The PCR made use of 60 Vbeta and 13 Jbeta primers. TCRdb's copy holds only in-frame clones and misses some; the assay was immunoSEQ multiplex PCR. The table includes some 90,000 clones, roughly 70% detected once. Specimen: PBMCs. The origin of the receptors is a man aged 50-59 years in good health and CMV-seronegative.

In its sample, this clone was seen once. This chain uses TRBV2 with TRBJ2-7; 7 bases line up with TRBD1. Losses at the gene ends were 6 bases for V and 3 bases for J; bases not matched to a gene: 11. Per the germline V gene, CDR1 is SNHLY and CDR2 is FYNNEI. The CDR3 sequence is 15 residues long. The CDR3 sequence: CASSAWGRGSYEQYF. In DNA, the CDR3 is TGTGCCAGCAGCGCTTGGGGCAGGGGGAGCTACGAGCAGTACTTC.

As to this clone: The same CDR3 can be traced to other DNA sequences in this sample. The chain employs TRBV29-1 and TRBJ2-1, with 7 nucleotides matching TRBD2. Germline CDR1 is SQVTM and CDR2 is ANQGSEA. The CDR3 contains 11 residues. For the CDR3, the DNA is TGCCGGGGCGGGAGTTACAATGAGCAGTTCTTC. It codes for CRGGSYNEQFF.

A note on this clone: At one end the junction does not follow the germline gene, possibly because of a read error. The chain combines TRBV5-1 with TRBJ2-3; TRBD2 agrees at 9 bases. The CDR3 consists of 12 residues. Germline CDR1 is SGHRS and CDR2 is YFSETQ. The DNA of the CDR3 is TGCGCCAGCAGCTCTTCCGGGACTAGCACCAATTTT. It is translated as CASSSSGTSTNF.

This chain joins TRBV28 and TRBJ2-7; TRBD2 is a possible D gene (7 bases). The CDR3 consists of 13 residues. Germline CDR1 reads MDHEN; CDR2 reads SYDVKM. Trimming left V 8 bases short and J 5 bases short, with 16 bases between. The CDR3 DNA reads TGTGCCAGCTGCGTTACAGGGAGGGACGAGCAGTACTTC. Protein sequence: CASCVTGRDEQYF.

The chain uses TRBV6-5 and TRBJ1-2; 9 bases fit TRBD1. Germline values: CDR1 MNHEY, CDR2 SVGAGI. The CDR3 has 15 amino acids. Trimming removed 0 bases from V and 4 bases from J; junction bases left unmatched: 3. Here the CDR3 reads CASSYSVTGGYGYTF. The CDR3, as DNA: TGTGCCAGCAGTTACTCGGTGACAGGGGGCTATGGCTACACCTTC.

CDR3 sequence reads: CASSRSGGGETQYF. DNA for the CDR3: TGTGCCAGCAGTCGGAGCGGGGGTGGCGAGACCCAGTACTTC. The V gene is TRBV6-5, the J gene TRBJ2-5, with 8 bases that match TRBD2. Germline V gene data show CDR1 as MNHEY and CDR2 as SVGAGI. The CDR3 is 14 amino acids. V lost 5 bases to trimming and J lost 5 bases; unmatched junction nucleotides: 7.

The chain couples TRBV5-1 to TRBJ1-1, with TRBD1 matching over 8 bases. The length of the CDR3 is 14 residues. J was trimmed by 2 bases and V by 5 bases; bases with no gene match: 5. CDR1 and CDR2 (germline): SGHRS, YFSETQ. The CDR3: CASSHGTGNTEAFF. CDR3 DNA sequence: TGCGCCAGCAGTCACGGGACAGGCAACACTGAAGCTTTCTTT.

The chain couples TRBV5-4 to TRBJ2-7; D may be TRBD1 (5 bases). The CDR3 is 13 residues long. Germline-derived CDR1 and CDR2 are SGHNT and YYREEE (reference sequence). V shed 2 bases and J shed 6 bases, with 12 bases lying between them. CDR3 DNA: TGTGCCAGCAGCTTTCCCCAGGGCGGCGAGCAGTACTTC. Translating it yields CASSFPQGGEQYF.

V gene TRBV11-2 combines with J gene TRBJ2-7; 9 nucleotides line up with TRBD1. This CDR3 has 15 residues. Per germline, CDR1 SGHAT and CDR2 FQNNGV. V shed 3 bases, J shed 0 bases, and the junction held 3 bases outside the gene matches. The CDR3 sequence is CASSFGQGSSYEQYF. In nucleotides, the CDR3 is TGTGCCAGCAGCTTCGGACAGGGGAGCTCCTACGAGCAGTACTTC.

The CDR3 coding sequence is TGTGCCAGCAGCGCACAACAGGGGCTGGGTTTGGAAAAACTGTTTTTT. Its translation is CASSAQQGLGLEKLFF. The chain uses TRBV7-2 and TRBJ1-4; 7 bases agree with TRBD1. J gave up 8 bases and V 5 bases, and 14 bases lay outside the gene matches. In germline, CDR1 is SGHTA, CDR2 FQGNSA. This CDR3 spans 16 amino acids.

This chain connects TRBV19 to TRBJ2-7; 7 positions agree with TRBD1. J lost 1 base, V lost 10 bases, and 7 bases had no gene match. The CDR3 sequence is 13 residues long. CDR1 and CDR2 (germline): LNHDA, SQIVND (reference sequence). CDR3: CATGYRGSYEQYF. The CDR3 nucleotides read TGTGCCACCGGATACAGGGGATCCTACGAGCAGTACTTC.

The rearrangement joins TRBV5-6 to TRBJ1-2; D is unresolved. Germline loops: CDR1 SGHDT, CDR2 YYEEEE. The CDR3 is 15 residues long. Trimming left V 4 bases short and J 2 bases short, with 15 bases between. As DNA, the CDR3 is TGTGCCAGCAGCGTCGGGTTGGATTGGAACTATGGCTACACCTTC. Its protein is CASSVGLDWNYGYTF.

This clone was picked up one time. The chain combines TRBV27 with TRBJ2-1; TRBD2 matches 8 bases. Per germline, CDR1 MNHEY and CDR2 SMNVEV (reference sequence). The J segment lost 7 bases and the V segment lost 5 bases, leaving 13 bases of the junction unmatched. This CDR3 is 16 amino acids long. The CDR3 sequence: CASSNIAGLRENEQFF. CDR3 DNA sequence: TGTGCCAGCAGTAACATAGCGGGATTAAGAGAGAATGAGCAGTTCTTC.

The chain links TRBV19 to TRBJ2-7; weak D call: TRBD2 (5 bases). In germline, CDR1 is LNHDA, CDR2 SQIVND (reference sequence). The CDR3 length is 13 residues. Between the trimmed V and J ends, which lost 5 bases and 3 bases, there was a span of 11 bases. CDR3 DNA sequence: TGTGCCAGTAGTCTCGGACGGGGCTACGAGCAGTACTTC. Protein sequence: CASSLGRGYEQYF.

The chain uses TRBV30 and TRBJ1-5, with no clear D. The CDR3 is made up of 13 amino acids. The germline V gene encodes CDR1 GTSNPN and CDR2 SVGIG (reference sequence). The ends were cut back, 2 bases at V and 5 bases at J, with 10 bases in the middle. The CDR3 region has the DNA TGTGCCTGGAGTCAGGCAGATTATCAGCCCCAGCATTTT. Translated, it gives CAWSQADYQPQHF. Variable domain in full (rest from reference TRBV30 and TRBJ1-5): SQTIHQWPATLVQPVGSPLSLECTVEGTSNPNLYWYRQAAGRGLQLLFYSVGIGQISSEVPQNLSASRPQDRQFILSSKKLLLSDSGFYLCAWSQADYQPQHFGDGTRLSIL.

The V and J genes are TRBV19 and TRBJ2-2, with 9 bases fitting TRBD2. V was clipped by 3 bases and J by 4 bases; unmatched bases: 6. Germline CDR1 reads LNHDA; CDR2 reads SQIVND (reference sequence). This CDR3 spans 16 amino acids. Written as DNA, the CDR3 is TGTGCCAGTAGTATTTACCTAGCGGGACCCACCGGGGAGCTGTTTTTT. This codes for CASSIYLAGPTGELFF.

CDR3 in DNA: TGTGCCAGCAGTCCTCGGACAGTGGAGGCCCAGTACTTC. Protein product: CASSPRTVEAQYF. The chain links TRBV25-1 to TRBJ2-5; D is perhaps TRBD1 (6 bases). V was pared by 5 bases and J by 9 bases, with 16 bases between. Germline V gene data show CDR1 as MGHDK and CDR2 as SYGVNS. This CDR3 contains 13 residues. Filled out from reference TRBV25-1 and TRBJ2-5, the complete variable domain reads EADIYQTPRYLVIGTGKKITLECSQTMGHDKMYWYQQDPGMELHLIHYSYGVNSTEKGDLSSESTVSRIRTEHFPLTLESARPSHTSQYLCASSPRTVEAQYFGPGTRLLVL.

Only a few counts were recorded for this clone. The CDR3 DNA sequence: TGTGCCAGCAGTGAGGGACAGGGAACTACGATAGTGGCTACGAACACCTTC. This sequence encodes CASSEGQGTTIVATNTF. V is TRBV28 and J is TRBJ1-2, with 9 bases identical to TRBD1. The CDR3 totals 17 residues. CDR1 MDHEN and CDR2 SYDVKM come from the germline V gene. V lost 5 bases to trimming and J lost 12 bases; unmatched junction nucleotides: 22.

This sequence joins TRBV6-8 and TRBJ1-1; the D gene is possibly TRBD1 (6 bases). CDR1 and CDR2 from the germline V gene are MNHGY and SAAAGT. Trimming left V 7 bases short and J 1 base short, with 13 bases between. The CDR3 totals 14 residues. The CDR3 loop is CASTNSGENTEAFF. The CDR3 nucleotides are TGTGCCAGCACTAACTCAGGGGAGAACACTGAAGCTTTCTTT.

The chain recombines TRBV5-1 with TRBJ2-3; possible D gene TRBD2, 6 bases. Germline-derived CDR1 and CDR2 are SGHRS and YFSETQ. The CDR3 extends over 15 amino acids. The V gene lost 1 base and the J gene lost 2 bases, with 11 bases spanning the gap. In DNA form, the CDR3 reads TGCGCCAGCAGCTTGCCCGGGGGTCCCACAGATACGCAGTATTTT. This gives the protein CASSLPGGPTDTQYF.

The sample holds a few counts of this clone. CDR3 nucleotides: TGTGCCAGCAGTTTAGGGCAGGGTTGGATCACTGAAGCTTTCTTT. Its translation: CASSLGQGWITEAFF. The chain couples TRBV28 to TRBJ1-1, with D possibly matching TRBD1 (5 bases). V shed 2 bases and J shed 4 bases, with 14 bases lying between them. Germline CDR1 is MDHEN and CDR2 is SYDVKM. The CDR3 covers 15 residues.

This chain connects TRBV9 to TRBJ2-1, with 8 bases identical to TRBD2. The CDR3 totals 18 residues. CDR1 and CDR2 (germline): SGDLS, YYNGEE. J gave up 4 bases and V 0 bases, and 12 bases lay outside the gene matches. CDR3 DNA sequence: TGTGCCAGCAGCGTAGAGGCGACGGGAGCGGGAGATTACAATGAGCAGTTCTTC. It yields the protein CASSVEATGAGDYNEQFF.

Only a few counts were recorded for this clone. V gene TRBV29-1 combines with J gene TRBJ2-1; D is ambiguous. CDR3 length: 12 amino acids. V dropped 5 bases and J dropped 6 bases, with 11 bases sitting between them. CDR1 is SQVTM, CDR2 ANQGSEA, per germline. In DNA, the CDR3 is TGCAGCGTTCTGATAACTACCAATGAGCAGTTCTTC. Amino acids: CSVLITTNEQFF.

Only one count was recorded for this clone. V is TRBV6-4 and J is TRBJ2-7; 12 bases align to TRBD2. This CDR3 contains 15 residues. The V segment lost 5 bases and the J segment 0 bases; nucleotides outside the gene matches: 2. Germline lookup yields CDR1 MRHNA and CDR2 SNTAGT. This CDR3 reads CASSPTSGSSYEQYF. In nucleotides, the CDR3 is TGTGCCAGCAGTCCGACTAGCGGGAGCTCCTACGAGCAGTACTTC.

The chain employs TRBV2 and TRBJ2-1; weak D call: TRBD2 (6 bases). The CDR3 is made up of 14 amino acids. Deletions cut 4 bases from V and 2 bases from J, with 9 bases between. The germline CDR1 and CDR2 sequences are SNHLY and FYNNEI. This chain's CDR3 is CASSVAGPYNEQFF. The CDR3 coding sequence is TGTGCCAGCAGTGTTGCGGGACCCTACAATGAGCAGTTCTTC.

The chain couples TRBV15 to TRBJ2-7; 7 bases align to TRBD2. Germline CDR1 reads LNHNV; CDR2 reads YYDKDF (reference sequence). The CDR3 runs 13 residues. The V and J ends lost 5 bases and 6 bases, in that order; junction bases with no gene match: 7. The CDR3 reads CATSPGGGGEQYF. The CDR3 coding sequence is TGTGCCACCAGCCCAGGCGGGGGTGGCGAGCAGTACTTC.

The gene calls are TRBV27 and TRBJ2-1; 15 bases agree with TRBD2. The V gene's germline CDR1 is MNHEY and CDR2 SMNVEV (reference sequence). V shed 4 bases, J shed 7 bases, and the junction held 8 bases outside the gene matches. The CDR3 spans 17 residues. The CDR3 loop is CASSSGLAGGPSNEQFF. In nucleotides, the CDR3 is TGTGCCAGCAGTTCAGGACTAGCGGGAGGGCCCTCAAATGAGCAGTTCTTC.